The 24 T cell receptor beta chains below were found in one sample sequenced in a study of blood T cell repertoires in COVID-19. Here immunoSEQ multiplex PCR was the method, and the copy in TCRdb shows in-frame clones only, minus some. The data contain more than 250,000 clones, 86% of them singletons. What was sequenced was peripheral blood. Receptors were obtained from a woman younger than 45 who had recovered from COVID-19.

The V gene is TRBV28, the J gene TRBJ2-2; no reliable D call. Between the trimmed V and J ends, which lost 6 bases and 5 bases, there was a span of 13 bases. CDR3 length equals 14 residues. The V gene's germline CDR1 is MDHEN and CDR2 SYDVKM. In DNA form, the CDR3 reads TGTGCCAGCAGCTCTACTGCAGGAACCGGGGAGCTGTTTTTT. This gives the protein CASSSTAGTGELFF. Full variable domain (rest looked up from reference TRBV28 and TRBJ2-2): DVKVTQSSRYLVKRTGEKVFLECVQDMDHENMFWYRQDPGLGLRLIYFSYDVKMKEKGDIPEGYSVSREKKERFSLILESASTNQTSMYLCASSSTAGTGELFFGEGSRLTVL.

V usage is TRBV13 and J usage is TRBJ2-1, with D possibly being TRBD2 (6 bases). The CDR3 extends over 12 amino acids. Germline CDR1 reads PRHDT; CDR2 reads FYEKMQ (reference sequence). The ends were cut back, 3 bases at V and 6 bases at J, with 6 bases in the middle. CDR3 residues: CASSFGGNEQFF. In DNA form, the CDR3 reads TGTGCCAGCAGCTTCGGGGGCAATGAGCAGTTCTTC.

The chain employs TRBV11-3 and TRBJ2-1; no clear D. Germline V gives CDR1 SGHNT, CDR2 YENEEA. The CDR3 consists of 15 residues. V lost 3 bases and J lost 2, with 11 bases in between. The CDR3 nucleotides are TGTGCCAGCAGCTTTAGGAATGGGCCCTACAATGAGCAGTTCTTC. It codes for CASSFRNGPYNEQFF.

V gene TRBV18 combines with J gene TRBJ1-1; tentatively, D is TRBD1 (6 bases). CDR1 is KGHSH and CDR2 is LQKENI in the germline V gene. The CDR3 covers 13 residues. Deletions cut 4 bases from V and 6 bases from J, with 12 bases between. For the CDR3, the DNA is TGTGCCAGCTCACAACAGGGTGGTTCTGAAGCTTTCTTT. It specifies CASSQQGGSEAFF. The whole variable domain, filled in from reference TRBV18 and TRBJ1-1, reads NAGVMQNPRHLVRRRGQEARLRCSPMKGHSHVYWYRQLPEEGLKFMVYLQKENIIDESGMPKERFSAEFPKEGPSILRIQQVVRGDSAAYFCASSQQGGSEAFFGQGTRLTVV.

The chain is built from TRBV27 and TRBJ2-7; weak D call: TRBD1 (5 bases). The V gene's germline CDR1 is MNHEY and CDR2 SMNVEV (reference sequence). The CDR3 covers 13 residues. The V end was cut by 3 bases, the J end by 1 base, with 7 bases between. The chain's CDR3 is CASSFAGSYEQYF. Written as DNA, the CDR3 is TGTGCCAGCAGTTTCGCAGGGTCCTACGAGCAGTACTTC.

This chain connects TRBV28 to TRBJ2-7; 8 positions agree with TRBD1. V lost 6 bases to trimming and J lost 1 base; unmatched junction nucleotides: 5. Germline-derived CDR1 and CDR2 are MDHEN and SYDVKM. The CDR3 sequence is 14 residues long. The CDR3 is CASSLRTGSYEQYF. In nucleotides, the CDR3 is TGTGCCAGCAGCCTGAGGACAGGGTCCTACGAGCAGTACTTC.

On this clone: Germline is not matched at one junction end, which may reflect a read error. The J gene is TRBJ2-3, the V gene TRBV15, with D perhaps TRBD2 (5 bases). CDR1 and CDR2 from the germline V gene are LNHNV and YYDKDF (reference sequence). CDR3 size: 17 residues. CDR3 in DNA: TGTGCCACCAGCCGAGAATCGGGATTTTCTAGCACAGATACGCAGTATTTT. Translated, it gives CATSRESGFSSTDTQYF.

The chain is built from TRBV27 and TRBJ1-1, with 11 bases that match TRBD1. This CDR3 region has 14 residues. Germline trimming cut 3 bases from V and 6 bases from J; bases unmatched to any gene: 3. Per the germline V gene, CDR1 is MNHEY and CDR2 is SMNVEV (reference sequence). CDR3 amino acids: CASSLDRGRPEAFF. CDR3 bases: TGTGCCAGCAGTTTGGACAGGGGGCGACCTGAAGCTTTCTTT.

The J gene is TRBJ2-5, the V gene TRBV6-5; 8 bases are shared with TRBD1. The CDR3 is made up of 15 amino acids. Germline CDR1 MNHEY, CDR2 SVGAGI. Trimming took 6 bases from V and 7 from J; bases not matched to a gene: 13. The CDR3 region has the DNA TGTGCCAGCAGCGACCCGGGGACAGGTGTGGCGACCCAGTACTTC. It translates to CASSDPGTGVATQYF.

V and J are TRBV5-8 and TRBJ1-1; no clear D. Germline CDR1 SGHTS, CDR2 YDEGEE. V was cut by 2 bases and J by 5 bases, with 10 bases left in between. The CDR3 runs to 13 residues. The CDR3 sequence: CASSFVRGTEAFF. As DNA, the CDR3 is TGTGCCAGCAGCTTTGTACGCGGGACTGAAGCTTTCTTT. Combining the CDR3 with reference TRBV5-8 and TRBJ1-1 gives the whole variable domain EAGVTQSPTHLIKTRGQQATLRCSPISGHTSVYWYQQALGLGLQFLLWYDEGEERNRGNFPPRFSGRQFPNYSSELNVNALELEDSALYLCASSFVRGTEAFFGQGTRLTVV.

About this clone: Its ends do not fully match the called genes, so a read error is possible. This sequence joins TRBV7-9 and TRBJ2-7, with D maybe TRBD2 (5 bases). The CDR3 contains 11 residues. Per germline, CDR1 SEHNR and CDR2 FQNEAQ (reference sequence). The CDR3 spells CASSRGTSTHF. The CDR3, as DNA: TGTGCCAGCAGCCGCGGTACTAGTACGCACTTC. The variable domain in full, with the rest retrieved from reference TRBV7-9 and TRBJ2-7, is DTGVSQNPRHKITKRGQNVTFRCDPISEHNRLYWYRQTLGQGPEFLTYFQNEAQLEKSRLLSDRFSAERPKGSFSTLEIQRTEQGDSAMYLCASSRGTSTHFGPGTRLTVT.

The rearrangement links TRBV28 to TRBJ2-3, with D uncertain. Germline CDR1 reads MDHEN; CDR2 reads SYDVKM. V lost 5 bases to trimming and J lost 8 bases, with 17 bases between them. The CDR3 is 14 amino acids. CDR3 bases: TGTGCCAGCAGTAACCCGCCACAGAGTTTTACGCAGTATTTT. It is translated as CASSNPPQSFTQYF.

The chain employs TRBV7-2 and TRBJ1-6; 7 nucleotides align to TRBD1. Germline V gene data show CDR1 as SGHTA and CDR2 as FQGNSA. The CDR3 runs to 14 residues. Trimming took 5 bases from V and 6 from J; bases not matched to a gene: 4. This CDR3 reads CASSAGTANSPLHF. DNA for the CDR3: TGTGCCAGCAGCGCAGGGACAGCTAATTCACCCCTCCACTTT.

The chain links TRBV7-9 to TRBJ2-7; D is perhaps TRBD2 (5 bases). Trimming removed 0 bases from V and 4 bases from J, with 7 bases in between. The CDR3 extends over 13 amino acids. Germline V lookup: CDR1 SEHNR, CDR2 FQNEAQ (reference sequence). The CDR3: CASSLAAGYEQYF. The CDR3 region has the DNA TGTGCCAGCAGCTTAGCGGCGGGTTACGAGCAGTACTTC.

The V gene is TRBV19, the J gene TRBJ2-4; a possible D gene is TRBD1 (5 bases). Per germline, CDR1 LNHDA and CDR2 SQIVND (reference sequence). The V end was cut by 6 bases, the J end by 0 bases, with 15 bases between. The CDR3 sequence is 16 residues long. In DNA form, the CDR3 reads TGTGCCAGTAGCCTCAAGGGGCAGTCAGCCAAAAACATTCAGTACTTC. As protein: CASSLKGQSAKNIQYF.

This clone appeared once. The chain recombines TRBV29-1 with TRBJ1-1, with 9 positions matching TRBD1. Unmatched junction bases numbered 5, after V lost 6 bases and J lost 3 bases. CDR1 and CDR2 (germline): SQVTM, ANQGSEA. This CDR3 has 13 residues. The CDR3: CSVLGQGDTEAFF. Written as DNA, the CDR3 is TGCAGCGTGTTGGGACAGGGAGACACTGAAGCTTTCTTT.

The chain combines TRBV14 with TRBJ1-1, with 10 bases lining up with TRBD1. The CDR3 covers 11 residues. Trimming at V came to 8 bases and at J to 7 bases, leaving 1 base not matched to a gene. CDR1 SGHDN and CDR2 FVKESK come from the germline V gene. CDR3 residues: CASGQGDEAFF. CDR3 in DNA: TGTGCCAGCGGACAGGGGGATGAAGCTTTCTTT.

This chain connects TRBV15 to TRBJ2-7; no reliable D call. V lost 3 bases to trimming and J lost 2 bases, with 8 bases between them. Per germline, CDR1 LNHNV and CDR2 YYDKDF (reference sequence). The CDR3 extends over 13 amino acids. CDR3: CATSRWPAYEQYF. The CDR3 DNA is TGTGCCACCAGCAGGTGGCCAGCCTACGAGCAGTACTTC.

This clone was observed a few times. This chain joins TRBV7-9 and TRBJ1-1; the D is unclear. The V gene lost 6 bases and the J gene lost 2 bases, with 10 bases spanning the gap. The CDR3 spans 13 residues. CDR1 is SEHNR and CDR2 is FQNEAQ in the germline V gene (reference sequence). The CDR3 DNA sequence: TGTGCCAGCAGTTTTACAGCAAACACTGAAGCTTTCTTT. It yields the protein CASSFTANTEAFF.

The J gene is TRBJ2-1, the V gene TRBV7-9; no firm D call. The CDR3 is 14 residues long. From germline, CDR1 is SEHNR and CDR2 FQNEAQ (reference sequence). Trimming stripped 2 bases from V and 0 bases from J, with 5 bases between. For the CDR3, the DNA is TGTGCCAGCAGCTTAAACTTCTCCTACAATGAGCAGTTCTTC. Translated: CASSLNFSYNEQFF.

In its sample, this clone was seen many times. The CDR3 nucleotides read TGCGCCAGCAGCCAAGAGGCGGCAACCACCAAAAACATTCAGTACTTC. Protein sequence: CASSQEAATTKNIQYF. The V and J genes are TRBV4-3 and TRBJ2-4; D gene unclear. This CDR3 is built from 16 residues. The V gene's germline CDR1 is LGHNA and CDR2 YSLEER. Between the trimmed V and J ends, which lost 0 bases and 2 bases, there was a span of 11 bases.

Note on this clone: This sample also contains other DNA sequences that code for the same CDR3. The rearrangement uses TRBV28 and TRBJ2-5; 10 bases are a match to TRBD2. The junction had 1 base not matched to a gene; V was cut back by 6 bases and J by 3 bases. The CDR3 loop spans 13 amino acids. CDR1 and CDR2 (germline): MDHEN, SYDVKM. The CDR3 protein is CASRLAGEETQYF. The CDR3 region has the DNA TGTGCCAGCAGGCTAGCGGGAGAAGAGACCCAGTACTTC.

This clone was seen once. The gene calls are TRBV15 and TRBJ2-5, with a weak D call TRBD2 (5 bases). This CDR3 region has 15 residues. The germline CDR1 and CDR2 sequences are LNHNV and YYDKDF (reference sequence). Trimming cost V 5 bases and J 7 bases, with 20 bases left between them. CDR3 region: CATSPRLLGSGTQYF. The CDR3 nucleotides are TGTGCCACCAGCCCCCGACTATTAGGATCTGGGACCCAGTACTTC.

This chain links TRBV6-5 with TRBJ1-2, with D tentatively TRBD1 (6 bases). The CDR3 sequence is 13 residues long. The germline gives CDR1 MNHEY, CDR2 SVGAGI. V lost 8 bases to trimming and J lost 8 bases, with 18 bases between them. Written as DNA, the CDR3 is TGTGCCAGCTTCAAGGTTGGGGGGGCCGGCTACACCTTC. This sequence encodes CASFKVGGAGYTF.